The rows below give T cell receptor beta chains drawn from one sample of a study of control samples from healthy donors and cancer patients. Method: immunoSEQ multiplex PCR; TCRdb's copy keeps in-frame clones and lacks some. The profile covers 150,000 or so clones, with around 88% appearing a single time and roughly 5.3% taken by the ten largest. Sequences were obtained from blood. These receptors were taken from a woman aged 25 to 39 in good health. The CDR3 runs from the conserved cysteine through the conserved F or W. A D gene is named only where the DNA matches it firmly. Size is omitted from some rows. Given values are once, few, many or a class for expanded clones.

j_call	v_call	cdr3_length	d_call	clone_size	cdr3_nt	cdr3_aa
TRBJ1-4	TRBV27	15	.	.	TGTGCCAGCAGTTTACAGGGGTTTGGTAATGAAAAACTGTTTTTT	CASSLQGFGNEKLFF
TRBJ1-2	TRBV5-1	15	.	once	TGCGCCAGCAGCTTGGGGTATGGGTTAGCTAATGGCTACACCTTC	CASSLGYGLANGYTF
TRBJ1-2	TRBV12-3/TRBV12-4	12	.	.	TGTGCCAGCAGTTTATGGGGGTATGGCTACACCTTC	CASSLWGYGYTF
TRBJ1-5	TRBV4-1	15	.	once	TGCGCCAGCAGCCAGAGACAGATTAGCAATCAGCCCCAGCATTTT	CASSQRQISNQPQHF
TRBJ1-1	TRBV7-8	15	.	.	TGTGCCAGCAGCTTAGAGTGGGGGCGCGGCACTGAAGCTTTCTTT	CASSLEWGRGTEAFF
TRBJ1-1	TRBV6-2/TRBV6-3	16	.	.	TGTGCCAGCAGTTACCCGGAGGGACGGATGAACACTGAAGCTTTCTTT	CASSYPEGRMNTEAFF
TRBJ1-1	TRBV18	15	TRBD1	.	TGTGCCAGCTCACGTACCCAGGGGGCAGGCACTGAAGCTTTCTTT	CASSRTQGAGTEAFF
TRBJ1-2	TRBV18	15	.	.	TGTGCCAGCTCACCACGAGGGGGGAGAGGCTATGGCTACACCTTC	CASSPRGGRGYGYTF
TRBJ2-7	TRBV15	14	.	.	TGTGCCACCAGCGACGGAAGAACGGGCGGCGAGCAGTACTTC	CATSDGRTGGEQYF
TRBJ2-5	TRBV7-9	15	.	.	TGTGCCAGCAGCTGGCCCTACCGCCCTCAAGAGACCCAGTACTTC	CASSWPYRPQETQYF
TRBJ2-3	TRBV2	15	.	.	TGTGCCAGCAGTGAAGGGGGTCTACTCACAGATACGCAGTATTTT	CASSEGGLLTDTQYF
TRBJ1-2	TRBV12-5	12	TRBD1	.	TGTGCTAGTGGTTGGGACAGGGAAGGCTACACCTTC	CASGWDREGYTF
TRBJ1-4	TRBV6-5	15	.	.	TGTGCCAGCAGAGTTATCGGGGGAACTAATGAAAAACTGTTTTTT	CASRVIGGTNEKLFF
TRBJ1-2	TRBV11-2	14	TRBD1	.	TGTGCCAGCAGCTTAGCAGGGACAGACTATGGCTACACCTTC	CASSLAGTDYGYTF
TRBJ1-6	TRBV27	15	TRBD1	once	TGTGCCAGCAGGGACAGGGGGAAACTGAATTCACCCCTCCACTTT	CASRDRGKLNSPLHF
TRBJ2-3	TRBV9	14	.	once	TGTGCCAGCAGCCAAGGACTTTTCACAGATACGCAGTATTTT	CASSQGLFTDTQYF
TRBJ1-2	TRBV18	13	TRBD1	.	TGTGCCAGCTCACCGACAGGGGTTTATGGCTACACCTTC	CASSPTGVYGYTF
TRBJ2-7	TRBV5-5	15	TRBD1	.	TGTGCCAGCAGCTTGAGGGGGCCGTCATGGGACGAGCAGTACTTC	CASSLRGPSWDEQYF
TRBJ1-4	TRBV6-1	16	.	.	TGTGCCAGCAGTGAAGCGCTGGCAGGCTCTAATGAAAAACTGTTTTTT	CASSEALAGSNEKLFF
TRBJ1-4	TRBV18	15	TRBD1	once	TGTGCCAGCTCACCGGCGACAGGGGCTGCTGGAAAACTGTTTTTT	CASSPATGAAGKLFF
TRBJ2-5	TRBV28	14	.	.	TGTGCCAGCAGGATGGCTCCGGAGGGGGAGACCCAGTACTTC	CASRMAPEGETQYF